This entry concerns a single T cell receptor (beta chain). Through template switching, a universal primer site was introduced, and the cDNA contained unique molecular identifiers. MiXCR was run by TCRdb on the 5' RACE reads, yielding one entry per CDR3 protein. The sample consists of about 900,000 distinct CDR3 sequences, 9% to 15% of them appearing once. CDR1 is MNHEY, CDR2 SMNVEV, per germline (reference sequence). This CDR3 has 15 amino acids. V gave up 8 bases and J gave up 0 bases, with 13 bases separating them. This sample was included in a study of identical twins. This sample also belongs to another study, concerning yellow fever vaccine responses in identical twins.

The clonotype was recovered from a woman under 30 in good health. Sequencing was carried out using PBMCs. The V call is TRBV27, the J call TRBJ2-2, with a weak D call TRBD2 (5 bases). The CDR3 coding sequence is TGTGCCAGCGGTCGGGGTACCGCGAACACCGGGGAGCTGTTTTTT. It encodes CASGRGTANTGELFF.